These 25 T cell receptor beta chains were sequenced from one sample in a study of cytomegalovirus exposure and HLA in healthy donors. PCR involved 60 Vbeta and 13 Jbeta primers. Clones were read by immunoSEQ multiplex PCR, and TCRdb kept only the in-frame ones, dropping some. This table has 150,000 to 200,000 clones, 83% appearing once. The material sequenced was PBMCs. Receptor source: a man aged 50 to 59 in good health and CMV-seropositive.

The chain combines TRBV27 with TRBJ2-7; D might be TRBD1 (6 bases). Germline CDR1 MNHEY, CDR2 SMNVEV (reference sequence). This CDR3 has 13 residues. Between the trimmed V and J ends, which lost 3 bases and 5 bases, there was a span of 11 bases. The DNA for the CDR3 is TGTGCCAGCAGTTTGACCAGGGGCCACGAGCAGTACTTC. It codes for CASSLTRGHEQYF.

The V and J genes are TRBV5-6 and TRBJ1-2, with 8 bases identical to TRBD1. This CDR3 is built from 17 residues. Germline V CDR1 and CDR2: SGHDT, YYEEEE. Trimming took 4 bases from V and 5 from J; bases not matched to a gene: 16. CDR3 DNA sequence: TGTGCCAGCAGCGACACGAGGACAGGGATTTACTTATATGGCTACACCTTC. Its translation: CASSDTRTGIYLYGYTF.

This clone occurred a few times. This CDR3 is also generated by other DNA sequences in the sample. V gene TRBV5-4 combines with J gene TRBJ2-2, with 9 bases matching TRBD2. CDR1 is SGHNT, CDR2 YYREEE, per germline (reference sequence). V shed 6 bases and J 2 bases; nucleotides not matched to a gene: 14. This CDR3 has 18 residues. The CDR3 is CASNQKRGAQENTGELFF. For the CDR3, the DNA is TGTGCCAGCAACCAAAAGCGGGGGGCTCAAGAAAACACCGGGGAGCTGTTTTTT.

This chain joins TRBV19 and TRBJ2-1; TRBD2 matches at 7 bases. This CDR3 has 14 amino acids. Germline lookup yields CDR1 LNHDA and CDR2 SQIVND (reference sequence). Losses at the gene ends were 2 bases for V and 8 bases for J; bases not matched to a gene: 6. Written as DNA, the CDR3 is TGTGCCAGTAGTATACGGACTAGGGTCGATGAGCAGTTCTTC. Translation: CASSIRTRVDEQFF.

This chain connects TRBV5-1 to TRBJ1-1, with D tentatively TRBD1 (5 bases). The CDR3 spans 14 residues. V lost 4 bases and J 2 bases, leaving 12 bases between the germline ends. Germline loops: CDR1 SGHRS, CDR2 YFSETQ. CDR3 amino acids: CASSLTAKNTEAFF. The CDR3 DNA reads TGCGCCAGCAGCCTGACAGCTAAAAACACTGAAGCTTTCTTT.

J is TRBJ2-2 and V is TRBV19, with D maybe TRBD2 (6 bases). The length of the CDR3 is 14 residues. Trimming shortened V by 7 bases and J by 4 bases, and 13 bases separated the two germline ends. The germline gives CDR1 LNHDA, CDR2 SQIVND (reference sequence). CDR3 nucleotides: TGTGCCAGTACGGGACTCTCCACCACCGGGGAGCTGTTTTTT. It specifies CASTGLSTTGELFF.

The rearrangement uses TRBV5-6 and TRBJ2-1, with D possibly being TRBD1 (6 bases). V was trimmed by 7 bases and J by 3 bases, leaving 14 bases between them. The CDR3 spans 14 residues. Per the germline V gene, CDR1 is SGHDT and CDR2 is YYEEEE. The CDR3 loop is CASLGGALYNEQFF. The CDR3 coding sequence is TGTGCCAGCTTAGGGGGAGCGCTCTACAATGAGCAGTTCTTC.

About this clone itself: One end of the junction varies from germline; a read error may be responsible. The J gene is TRBJ2-7, the V gene TRBV7-9; TRBD1 might be the D (5 bases). This CDR3 is built from 15 residues. The germline gives CDR1 SEHNR, CDR2 FQNEAQ (reference sequence). The CDR3 is CSSSADSAPSYEQYF. The CDR3 bases are TGTTCCAGCAGCGCAGACAGCGCCCCTTCCTACGAGCAGTACTTC.

The V and J genes are TRBV5-1 and TRBJ2-7, with D possibly being TRBD1 (5 bases). The germline gives CDR1 SGHRS, CDR2 YFSETQ. With 0 bases removed from V and 2 bases from J, the gap between germline ends came to 9 bases. The CDR3 totals 14 residues. The CDR3 DNA is TGCGCCAGCAGCTTGGTTCCAGGGACCTACGAGCAGTACTTC. Translated: CASSLVPGTYEQYF. Drawing the rest from reference TRBV5-1 and TRBJ2-7, the complete variable domain is KAGVTQTPRYLIKTRGQQVTLSCSPISGHRSVSWYQQTPGQGLQFLFEYFSETQRNKGNFPGRFSGRQFSNSRSEMNVSTLELGDSALYLCASSLVPGTYEQYFGPGTRLTVT.

As regards this clone: At the DNA level, this CDR3 is encoded by other sequences in the same sample as well. The chain links TRBV7-2 to TRBJ2-7; possibly TRBD2 for D (5 bases). CDR1 is SGHTA and CDR2 is FQGNSA in the germline V gene. The V and J ends lost 6 bases and 5 bases respectively, with 14 bases between them. The CDR3 consists of 13 residues. The CDR3 nucleotides are TGTGCCAGCAGATCCCGGCTAGCCCACGAGCAGTACTTC. Translating gives CASRSRLAHEQYF.

This chain connects TRBV5-6 to TRBJ2-3, with D unresolved. The CDR3 runs to 13 residues. The V end was cut by 6 bases, the J end by 0 bases, with 8 bases between. Germline CDR1 reads SGHDT; CDR2 reads YYEEEE. The CDR3 region has the DNA TGTGCCAGCAAGGCGACTAGCACAGATACGCAGTATTTT. Protein sequence: CASKATSTDTQYF.

The rearrangement joins TRBV7-9 to TRBJ1-4, with no clear D. Germline values: CDR1 SEHNR, CDR2 FQNEAQ (reference sequence). Trimming shortened V by 1 base and J by 4 bases, and 10 bases separated the two germline ends. This CDR3 has 15 residues. CDR3 protein: CASSLGAGYNEKLFF. The CDR3 bases are TGTGCCAGCAGCTTAGGGGCCGGTTATAATGAAAAACTGTTTTTT.

The chain recombines TRBV6-4 with TRBJ1-5, with a tentative D call TRBD1 (6 bases). Per the germline V gene, CDR1 is MRHNA and CDR2 is SNTAGT. The length of the CDR3 is 18 residues. Trimming took off 1 base at V and 1 base at J, with 17 bases between the two ends. CDR3 sequence (DNA): TGTGCCAGCAGTGACTGGGTAGACAGGAAGGGAAGCAATCAGCCCCAGCATTTT. Its protein is CASSDWVDRKGSNQPQHF.

V is TRBV30 and J is TRBJ2-4; D is uncertain. This CDR3 region has 14 residues. V was shortened by 3 bases and J by 1 base, with 10 bases between the two germline ends. CDR1 and CDR2 from the germline V gene are GTSNPN and SVGIG (reference sequence). CDR3 sequence (DNA): TGTGCCTGGAGCGGTTCGATCGCCAAAAACATTCAGTACTTC. Translation: CAWSGSIAKNIQYF.

This clone has only a few counts. The chain combines TRBV5-1 with TRBJ1-6; D may be TRBD1 (5 bases). V dropped 6 bases and J dropped 0 bases, with 16 bases sitting between them. CDR1 and CDR2 (germline): SGHRS, YFSETQ. This CDR3 has 17 amino acids. The CDR3: CASTGGYGNSYNSPLHF. In DNA, the CDR3 is TGCGCCAGCACCGGGGGTTATGGAAACTCCTATAATTCACCCCTCCACTTT.

The J gene is TRBJ2-1, the V gene TRBV5-1, with 10 bases matching TRBD2. The CDR3 extends over 18 amino acids. With V trimmed by 2 bases and J by 2 bases, 10 bases remained unmatched. Germline V CDR1 and CDR2: SGHRS, YFSETQ. The CDR3 protein is CASSLGLAGAGTYNEQFF. The CDR3 bases are TGCGCCAGCAGCTTAGGGCTAGCGGGAGCCGGGACCTACAATGAGCAGTTCTTC.

V usage is TRBV28 and J usage is TRBJ1-5; maybe TRBD1 (6 bases). V dropped 6 bases and J dropped 3 bases, with 9 bases sitting between them. Germline V gene lookup returns CDR1 MDHEN and CDR2 SYDVKM. The CDR3 length is 13 residues. The CDR3 sequence is CASSHRDNQPQHF. Written as DNA, the CDR3 is TGTGCCAGCAGCCACAGGGACAATCAGCCCCAGCATTTT.

The V call is TRBV18, the J call TRBJ1-2; the match to TRBD1 covers 10 bases. This CDR3 has 14 residues. From germline, CDR1 is KGHSH and CDR2 LQKENI. V was clipped by 3 bases and J by 8 bases; unmatched bases: 6. The CDR3 loop reads CASSPDRGPWGYTF. For the CDR3, the DNA is TGTGCCAGCTCACCCGACAGGGGGCCGTGGGGCTACACCTTC.

The genes are TRBV19 and TRBJ1-5; possible D gene TRBD1, 5 bases. CDR1 and CDR2 from the germline V gene are LNHDA and SQIVND (reference sequence). The length of the CDR3 is 16 residues. The V and J ends lost 3 bases and 0 bases respectively, with 12 bases between them. In nucleotides, the CDR3 is TGTGCCAGTAGTATCGGCGGGGCCCCTAGCAATCAGCCCCAGCATTTT. Translating it yields CASSIGGAPSNQPQHF. The whole variable domain, remainder taken from reference TRBV19 and TRBJ1-5, is DGGITQSPKYLFRKEGQNVTLSCEQNLNHDAMYWYRQDPGQGLRLIYYSQIVNDFQKGDIAEGYSVSREKKESFPLTVTSAQKNPTAFYLCASSIGGAPSNQPQHFGDGTRLSIL.

This clone was picked up one time. The CDR3 here is CASSQTYNSPLHF. CDR3 coding DNA: TGTGCCAGCAGCCAGACCTATAATTCACCCCTCCACTTT. This sequence joins TRBV7-3 and TRBJ1-6; D is unclear. Germline V gene sequence: CDR1 SGHTA, CDR2 FQGTGA. This CDR3 has 13 residues. V was clipped by 5 bases and J by 2 bases, with 4 bases between them.

The chain recombines TRBV5-6 with TRBJ1-4; D remains unclear. The germline gives CDR1 SGHDT, CDR2 YYEEEE. This CDR3 spans 15 amino acids. The V end lost 1 base, the J end lost 4 bases, and 11 bases lay between the germline ends. The CDR3 DNA sequence: TGTGCCAGCAGCTTGTGGCGAACAGATAATGAAAAACTGTTTTTT. Its protein product is CASSLWRTDNEKLFF.

The rearrangement links TRBV7-6 to TRBJ2-2; D might be TRBD1 (6 bases). The CDR3 has 13 amino acids. Trimming removed 5 bases at V and 8 bases at J, with 12 bases between. Looked up from germline, CDR1 is SGHVS and CDR2 is FNYEAQ. CDR3 loop: CASSDTGTGELFF. Here the CDR3 DNA reads TGTGCCAGCAGCGACACAGGGACGGGGGAGCTGTTTTTT.

V and J are TRBV30 and TRBJ2-7, with D possibly TRBD1 on 6 matching bases. The germline V gene encodes CDR1 GTSNPN and CDR2 SVGIG (reference sequence). This CDR3 has 15 amino acids. Trimming removed 5 bases from V and 2 bases from J, with 19 bases in between. This CDR3 reads CAWVDRGKGPYEQYF. The CDR3 nucleotides are TGTGCCTGGGTCGATAGGGGGAAGGGCCCCTACGAGCAGTACTTC.

The V gene is TRBV30, the J gene TRBJ1-1; weak D call: TRBD1 (5 bases). The CDR3 has 15 residues. V was clipped by 3 bases and J by 1 base, with 15 bases between them. Per the germline V gene, CDR1 is GTSNPN and CDR2 is SVGIG (reference sequence). This CDR3 is CAWRGEGWSNTEAFF. CDR3 coding DNA: TGTGCCTGGAGGGGGGAGGGCTGGTCGAACACTGAAGCTTTCTTT.

The chain is built from TRBV6-6 and TRBJ2-7, with D perhaps TRBD2 (5 bases). From germline, CDR1 is MNHNY and CDR2 SVGAGI (reference sequence). The CDR3 totals 13 residues. The V end was cut by 6 bases, the J end by 2 bases, with 11 bases between. The DNA of the CDR3 is TGTGCCAGCAGACACACTAGAGCCTACGAGCAGTACTTC. Its translation is CASRHTRAYEQYF.